This is a list of T cell receptor beta chains from one sample in a study of T cells in Graves' hyperthyroidism and ophthalmopathy. TCRdb independently ran MiXCR on the multiplex PCR reads; one entry per CDR3 protein. The table lists about 270,000 distinct CDR3 sequences, almost 25% of them singletons. Sequences were obtained from blood. Receptors were obtained from a woman aged 40 to 55 with Graves' ophthalmopathy. The CDR3 runs from the conserved cysteine through the conserved F or W. A D gene is named only where the DNA matches it firmly. Clone size is shown for a subset of rows, as once, few, many or a class of expanded clone.

J: TRBJ2-5
D: TRBD2
V: TRBV10-3
size: -
CDR3: CAAAGAGGREETQYF
DNA: TGTGCCGCGGCCGGCGCGGGAGGAAGGGAAGAGACCCAGTACTTC

J: TRBJ1-1
D: TRBD1
V: TRBV6-1
size: -
CDR3: CASSDPGTGLNTEAFF
DNA: TGTGCCAGCAGTGACCCCGGGACAGGGCTGAACACTGAAGCTTTCTTT

J: TRBJ2-5
D: -
V: TRBV3-1
size: many
CDR3: CASSQAQLRETQYF
DNA: TGTGCCAGCAGCCAAGCCCAACTAAGGGAGACCCAGTACTTC

J: TRBJ2-7
D: TRBD2
V: TRBV2
size: -
CDR3: CASSDPGGEQYF
DNA: TGTGCCAGCAGTGACCCGGGGGGCGAGCAGTACTTC

J: TRBJ2-5
D: -
V: TRBV24-1
size: -
CDR3: CASSVAPTETQYF
DNA: TGTGCCAGCAGCGTGGCTCCGACAGAGACCCAGTACTTC

J: TRBJ2-2
D: -
V: TRBV11-2
size: -
CDR3: CASSREASALNTGELFF
DNA: TGTGCCAGCAGCCGAGAGGCTAGCGCGCTGAACACCGGGGAGCTGTTTTTT

J: TRBJ2-7
D: TRBD1
V: TRBV6-1
size: -
CDR3: CASGGQVHEQYF
DNA: TGTGCCAGCGGTGGACAGGTCCACGAGCAGTACTTC

J: TRBJ1-1
D: -
V: TRBV6-1
size: once
CDR3: CASSGLESNAFF
DNA: TGTGCCAGCAGTGGCTTGGAATCAAACGCTTTCTTT

J: TRBJ2-5
D: TRBD2
V: TRBV5-1
size: many
CDR3: CASSPGTSSNQETQYF
DNA: TGCGCCAGCAGCCCCGGGACTAGCTCAAACCAGGAGACCCAGTACTTC

J: TRBJ2-7
D: -
V: TRBV13
size: many
CDR3: CASSLSGEQYF
DNA: TGTGCCAGCAGCTTAAGCGGGGAGCAGTACTTC